This T cell receptor (beta chain) was found in a study of blood T cell repertoires in COVID-19. On the study more broadly: T cells, B-cell-depleted T cells, or PBMCs supplied cDNA or gDNA.

Repertoires were generated with immunoSEQ multiplex PCR, while TCRdb's copy carries only in-frame clones and drops some. The table records 180,000 or so clones, approximately 80% of them present only once. This clone was observed a single time. Before being deemed recovered, Cohort 3 donors had two negative PCRs, clearance, or symptom resolution. The CDR3 contains 16 residues. The V and J ends lost 0 bases and 2 bases respectively, with 14 bases between them. The germline V gene has CDR1 MNHEY and CDR2 SVGAGI. The V gene is TRBV6-5, the J gene TRBJ2-7; D is perhaps TRBD1 (6 bases). Input material: PBMCs or T cells enriched from blood (not recorded which). This receptor was taken from a woman in her fifties or sixties who had recovered from COVID-19. As DNA, the CDR3 is TGTGCCAGCAGTTACTCGCTGGGACACCAAACCTACGAGCAGTACTTC. It yields the protein CASSYSLGHQTYEQYF.